This T cell receptor (beta chain) was captured by sequencing in a study of T cell responses to AZD1222 COVID-19 vaccine. Study outcomes and limitations: Across the whole spike, CD4 TCRs peaked at regions 160-218 and 743-854. Clonal diversity was possibly underestimated; the donors were predominantly white British and more often female. Seropositive at baseline were only six or seven AZD1222 recipients. As reported, nearly half of all spike-specific TCRs target variant regions that are unmutated.

A remark on this clone: The antigen is unknown.

V shed 1 base and J 5 bases; nucleotides not matched to a gene: 8. This CDR3 spans 16 amino acids. Germline assignment: CDR1 SGHTA and CDR2 FQGNSA. Assay: immunoSEQ multiplex PCR; the TCRdb copy retains only in-frame clones and omits some. The sample consists of about 92,000 clones, roughly 88% of them appearing once. The chain carries TRBV7-2 and TRBJ1-1; TRBD1 aligns across 9 bases. This receptor was taken from an adult in good health. The material was peripheral blood, obtained on day 0 of AZD1222 vaccination. CDR3: CASSLVGGQGYTEAFF. For the CDR3, the DNA is TGTGCCAGCAGCTTAGTTGGGGGACAGGGATATACTGAAGCTTTCTTT.